The clone carrying this T cell receptor (beta chain) was picked up one time. As yet, its antigen is unknown. The sample is drawn from a study of siplizumab effects on memory and regulatory T cells. Regarding the study as a whole: Greater diversity than memory cells seemed evident in naive T cells, which also appeared to be major alloresponse contributors.

The assay looked at some 10^5 TCR templates in each sample. TCRdb's table, derived via immunoSEQ multiplex PCR, lists solely in-frame clones and lacks some. The data show 70,000 to 95,000 clones, 93% seen once. This clonotype was obtained from a human donor in good health. What was sequenced was CD8+ T cells sorted from blood.

In DNA form, the CDR3 reads TGTGCCAGCAGTGCCTCGACAGGGAGGTCTGGCGAGCAGTACTTC. Protein sequence: CASSASTGRSGEQYF. This sequence joins TRBV27 and TRBJ2-7; tentatively, D is TRBD1 (7 bases). The CDR3 runs 15 residues. V lost 5 bases and J lost 6, with 20 bases in between. Germline loops: CDR1 MNHEY, CDR2 SMNVEV (reference sequence).